The TCR beta chain under discussion was sequenced for a study of blood T cell repertoires in COVID-19. Overall study context: From the United States, Italy and Spain came samples of acute and convalescent COVID-19. The cDNA or gDNA used as material had been derived from T cells, B-cell-depleted T cells, or PBMCs.

Per the original methods: Amplification of reference gene primers provided the estimated nucleated cell counts. Libraries were prepared by immunoSEQ multiplex PCR; TCRdb keeps only in-frame clonotypes and omits some of them. V, J and clone size are taken as reported in that table, and D and trimming were inferred from the DNA itself. The table records approximately 53,000 clones, approximately 81% of them present only once. This CDR3 spans 16 amino acids. With 5 bases clipped from V and 5 bases from J, the junction kept 12 bases outside the gene matches. Looked up from germline, CDR1 is SGHTA and CDR2 is FQGNSA.

The J gene is TRBJ2-7, the V gene TRBV7-2, with 10 bases fitting TRBD1. The sequence was collected from a woman older than 75 with COVID-19, enrolled during active disease. Sequenced: peripheral blood. The CDR3 coding sequence is TGTGCCAGCAGCCGCGGTCCGGGACAGGGGATCAACGAGCAGTACTTC. It codes for CASSRGPGQGINEQYF.